The 30 T cell receptor beta chains below all came from one sample that was sequenced in a study of response to subunit inactivated influenza vaccine. TCRdb processed the RT-PCR reads anew with MiXCR; each CDR3 protein has one entry. There are about 700,000 distinct CDR3 sequences in the sample; less than 20% occur only once, and around a tenth lies in the top ten. The starting material was PBMCs from blood, obtained 12 days after vaccination. All receptors come from a man aged 45-65 years who received an inactivated influenza vaccine.

The rearrangement links TRBV6-5 to TRBJ1-2, with D possibly TRBD1 on 5 matching bases. Per germline, CDR1 MNHEY and CDR2 SVGAGI. This CDR3 contains 15 residues. With 0 bases removed from V and 2 bases from J, the gap between germline ends came to 10 bases. The CDR3 bases are TGTGCCAGCAGTTACTCGTTCAACAGGAACTATGGCTACACCTTC. Encoded protein: CASSYSFNRNYGYTF.

This clonotype turned up a few times. This chain uses TRBV6-2 or TRBV6-3 with TRBJ2-2; 7 bases map to TRBD1. J was trimmed by 3 bases and V by 1 base; bases with no gene match: 2. The CDR3 contains 15 residues. CDR1 MNHEY and CDR2 SVGEGT come from the germline V gene. CDR3: CASSYLGQHTGELFF. As DNA, the CDR3 is TGTGCCAGCAGTTACTTGGGACAGCACACCGGGGAGCTGTTTTTT.

V and J are TRBV7-2 and TRBJ1-1, with 7 bases aligning to TRBD1. CDR3 length: 17 amino acids. Germline assignment: CDR1 SGHTA and CDR2 FQGNSA. The trim removed 5 bases at V and 5 bases at J, leaving 17 bases unmatched. This CDR3 is CASSLYARQGRVTEAFF. The CDR3 DNA reads TGTGCCAGCAGCCTTTATGCCAGACAGGGTAGGGTGACTGAAGCTTTCTTT.

J is TRBJ2-1 and V is TRBV12-3 or TRBV12-4, with 10 bases lining up with TRBD2. The CDR3 has 15 residues. The V and J ends lost 6 bases and 5 bases, in that order; junction bases with no gene match: 7. The CDR3 loop reads CASSAGGLANNEQFF. CDR3 in DNA: TGTGCCAGCAGCGCCGGGGGACTAGCGAACAATGAGCAGTTCTTC.

This clonotype was picked up a small number of times. The CDR3 loop is CASTPGNIQYF. CDR3 DNA: TGTGCCAGCACCCCGGGAAACATTCAGTACTTC. V is TRBV6-6 and J is TRBJ2-4, with D unresolved. Per germline, CDR1 MNHNY and CDR2 SVGAGI (reference sequence). The germline V and J ends were trimmed by 7 bases and 6 bases, with 7 bases remaining between them. CDR3 length: 11 residues.

This clonotype has ten or more counts. The chain uses TRBV20-1 and TRBJ2-7; the D is unclear. CDR3 length: 13 amino acids. In germline, CDR1 is DFQATT, CDR2 SNEGSKA (reference sequence). Trimming removed 0 bases from V and 0 bases from J, with 6 bases in between. As DNA, the CDR3 is TGCAGTGCTAGAGACTATAGCTCCTACGAGCAGTACTTC. Translation gives CSARDYSSYEQYF.

The chain is built from TRBV30 and TRBJ1-4; 7 bases fit TRBD1. Germline assignment: CDR1 GTSNPN and CDR2 SVGIG (reference sequence). V was pared by 3 bases and J by 2 bases, with 0 bases of the junction left unmatched. The CDR3 consists of 13 residues. This chain's CDR3 is CAWSRGTNEKLFF. The CDR3, as DNA: TGTGCCTGGAGCAGGGGGACTAATGAAAAACTGTTTTTT.

In this sample, this clonotype turned up a few times. This rearrangement joins TRBV12-3 or TRBV12-4 to TRBJ1-2, with a tentative D call TRBD1 (6 bases). The V and J ends lost 1 base and 8 bases respectively, with 23 bases between them. This CDR3 is 17 amino acids long. The CDR3 DNA sequence: TGTGCCAGCAGTTTAGGTAGGGGGGGCGAGAGATATTTGGGCTACACCTTC. The encoded protein is CASSLGRGGERYLGYTF.

This chain links TRBV5-1 with TRBJ2-5; 11 bases agree with TRBD2. V gave up 1 base and J gave up 5 bases; unmatched junction bases: 10. CDR1 and CDR2 (germline): SGHRS, YFSETQ. CDR3 length: 17 residues. DNA of the CDR3: TGCGCCAGCAGCTTGACTAGCGGGGGACTAATCGGGGAGACCCAGTACTTC. Protein sequence: CASSLTSGGLIGETQYF.

This clonotype has a handful of counts. The chain is built from TRBV6-1 and TRBJ2-5; D call uncertain. Germline CDR1 MNHNS, CDR2 SASEGT. The V end lost 7 bases, the J end lost 0 bases, and 15 bases lay between the germline ends. The CDR3 contains 15 residues. The CDR3 nucleotides are TGTGCCAGCACTCCGGGTCTACTTTACCAAGAGACCCAGTACTTC. This encodes CASTPGLLYQETQYF.

There are a few counts of this clonotype. The rearrangement links TRBV4-2 to TRBJ2-2, with D possibly TRBD2 on 6 matching bases. Germline assignment: CDR1 LGHNA and CDR2 YNFKEQ. Trimming pared 5 bases from V and 3 bases from J, leaving 13 bases between. The CDR3 covers 15 residues. CDR3 coding DNA: TGTGCCAGCAGCACCCCGGGGGTGGACACCGGGGAGCTGTTTTTT. This codes for CASSTPGVDTGELFF.

This chain links TRBV5-1 with TRBJ2-6, with 7 bases identical to TRBD1. Germline V gene sequence: CDR1 SGHRS, CDR2 YFSETQ. The J segment lost 9 bases and the V segment lost 4 bases, leaving 7 bases of the junction unmatched. CDR3 size: 14 residues. The CDR3 loop is CASSARQGFNVLTF. The CDR3 DNA reads TGCGCCAGCAGCGCAAGACAGGGTTTCAACGTCCTGACTTTC.

This clonotype was detected only once. A junction boundary mismatches the germline segment, possibly from a read error. The chain is built from TRBV19 and TRBJ2-7, with D possibly matching TRBD2 (6 bases). The CDR3 consists of 10 residues. Germline lookup yields CDR1 LNHDA and CDR2 SQIVND (reference sequence). The CDR3 DNA reads TGTGCCAGGAGTTCGGGCCGCGGGGATTTC. This translates into CARSSGRGDF.

This chain connects TRBV6-5 to TRBJ2-1, with 8 bases that match TRBD2. The J segment lost 7 bases and the V segment lost 2 bases, leaving 7 bases of the junction unmatched. Germline V CDR1 and CDR2: MNHEY, SVGAGI. The CDR3 is 15 amino acids. The CDR3 DNA sequence: TGTGCCAGCAGTTACATGTCGGGAGGGGGAAATGAGCAGTTCTTC. This sequence encodes CASSYMSGGGNEQFF.

This clonotype appeared many times. The rearrangement links TRBV7-8 to TRBJ2-4; D remains ambiguous. The CDR3 is 12 residues long. CDR1 is SGHVS, CDR2 FQNEAQ, per germline. Trimming took 5 bases from V and 6 from J, leaving 8 bases between them. The CDR3 nucleotides are TGTGCCAGCAGCGTCGGATCAAACATTCAGTACTTC. Its translation: CASSVGSNIQYF.

This clonotype was detected many times. The chain joins TRBV28 to TRBJ2-5; D perhaps matches TRBD1 (6 bases). This CDR3 is 15 amino acids long. CDR1 is MDHEN, CDR2 SYDVKM, per germline. The ends were cut back, 2 bases at V and 0 bases at J, with 10 bases in the middle. CDR3: CASSLRQGNQETQYF. CDR3 DNA sequence: TGTGCCAGCAGTTTACGCCAGGGGAACCAAGAGACCCAGTACTTC.

The chain links TRBV15 to TRBJ1-5; D is unresolved. The CDR3 runs to 15 residues. Trimming left V 1 base short and J 2 bases short, with 9 bases between. Germline V CDR1 and CDR2: LNHNV, YYDKDF (reference sequence). The CDR3 DNA is TGTGCCACCAGCAGAGCAGGAAGTGGCAATCAGCCCCAGCATTTT. Translating gives CATSRAGSGNQPQHF.

With respect to this clonotype: A junction boundary mismatches the germline segment, possibly from a read error. The J gene is TRBJ2-2, the V gene TRBV24-1; possibly TRBD1 or TRBD2 for D (6 bases each). This CDR3 has 16 amino acids. Germline loops: CDR1 KGHDR, CDR2 SFDVKD. CDR3 DNA: TGTGCCACCAGTGATGCCAGGACAGTTGACCGCGGGGAGCTCTTTTTT. Its protein product is CATSDARTVDRGELFF.

The chain links TRBV29-1 to TRBJ2-7; either TRBD1 or TRBD2 may supply D (5 bases each). This CDR3 comprises 12 residues. Germline assignment: CDR1 SQVTM and CDR2 ANQGSEA. The V end lost 0 bases, the J end lost 7 bases, and 10 bases lay between the germline ends. This chain's CDR3 is CSVEDPREEQYF. The CDR3 DNA is TGCAGCGTTGAAGACCCCAGGGAGGAGCAGTACTTC.

The chain recombines TRBV20-1 with TRBJ2-3, with 7 bases that match TRBD2. V was clipped by 7 bases and J by 0 bases; unmatched bases: 10. CDR1 is DFQATT and CDR2 is SNEGSKA in the germline V gene (reference sequence). This CDR3 has 15 residues. Here the CDR3 reads CSVAWEGRSTDTQYF. Here the CDR3 DNA reads TGCAGTGTTGCCTGGGAGGGCCGAAGCACAGATACGCAGTATTTT.

This clonotype was seen more than once but under ten times. The rearrangement joins TRBV11-1 to TRBJ2-1, with TRBD2 matching 16 bases. Germline CDR1 and CDR2: SGHAT and FQDESV (reference sequence). This CDR3 spans 18 amino acids. The J segment lost 4 bases and the V segment lost 4 bases, leaving 7 bases of the junction unmatched. This CDR3 reads CASSSGLAGGPRYNEQFF. CDR3 coding DNA: TGTGCCAGCAGCTCGGGACTAGCGGGAGGGCCACGTTACAATGAGCAGTTCTTC. Full variable domain (outside the CDR3, taken from reference TRBV11-1 and TRBJ2-1): EAEVAQSPRYKITEKSQAVAFWCDPISGHATLYWYRQILGQGPELLVQFQDESVVDDSQLPKDRFSAERLKGVDSTLKIQPAELGDSAMYLCASSSGLAGGPRYNEQFFGPGTRLTVL.

This clonotype was seen ten or more times. V gene TRBV3-1 combines with J gene TRBJ2-1, with D perhaps matching TRBD2 (5 bases). Trimming took 0 bases from V and 0 from J, leaving 15 bases between them. Germline CDR1 is LGHDT and CDR2 is YNNKEL (reference sequence). The CDR3 loop spans 18 amino acids. The CDR3 DNA follows: TGTGCCAGCAGCCAAGATCTTTTCAGCGGAAGCTCCTACAATGAGCAGTTCTTC. As protein: CASSQDLFSGSSYNEQFF.

This clonotype occurred a few times. This chain uses TRBV10-3 with TRBJ2-7; 7 positions match TRBD1. This CDR3 has 15 amino acids. V lost 11 bases to trimming and J lost 3 bases; unmatched junction nucleotides: 16. The germline V gene has CDR1 ENHRY and CDR2 SYGVKD. DNA of the CDR3: TGTGCCCCCCCCCAGCCGCGAGACAGGGACTACGAGCAGTACTTC. Protein product: CAPPQPRDRDYEQYF.

The sample holds a few counts of this clonotype. This chain joins TRBV5-1 and TRBJ2-1, with D perhaps matching TRBD1 (8 bases). This CDR3 has 17 amino acids. Germline V gives CDR1 SGHRS, CDR2 YFSETQ. V was clipped by 4 bases and J by 9 bases, with 26 bases between them. CDR3 in amino acids: CASSPPRTSTGGGEQFF. CDR3 nucleotides: TGCGCCAGCAGCCCACCCCGAACTAGCACAGGGGGGGGTGAGCAGTTCTTC.

This clonotype has a handful of counts. The CDR3 loop reads CASKKTGTNTGELFF. CDR3 DNA: TGTGCCAGCAAAAAGACAGGAACAAACACCGGGGAGCTGTTTTTT. The J gene is TRBJ2-2, the V gene TRBV6-1; possibly TRBD1 for D (6 bases). Germline CDR1 MNHNS, CDR2 SASEGT. This CDR3 spans 15 amino acids. The V gene lost 7 bases and the J gene lost 2 bases, with 14 bases spanning the gap.

This clonotype was detected only a few times. This chain joins TRBV5-1 and TRBJ1-3, with D hard to call. The germline V gene encodes CDR1 SGHRS and CDR2 YFSETQ. Trimming shortened V by 1 base and J by 4 bases, and 15 bases separated the two germline ends. The CDR3 runs 16 residues. For the CDR3, the DNA is TGCGCCAGCAGCTTGAGCGGGTCTGGAGTAGGAAACACCATATATTTT. Protein: CASSLSGSGVGNTIYF.

The sample holds a few counts of this clonotype. This rearrangement joins TRBV7-2 to TRBJ1-5; no clear D gene. Germline-derived CDR1 and CDR2 are SGHTA and FQGNSA. The CDR3 length is 16 residues. The ends were cut back, 5 bases at V and 0 bases at J, with 14 bases in the middle. The CDR3 DNA follows: TGTGCCAGCAGCCCCGAGGCCTGGTATAGCAATCAGCCCCAGCATTTT. Translated, it gives CASSPEAWYSNQPQHF.

The rearrangement uses TRBV9 and TRBJ2-6; 7 bases are shared with TRBD1. Germline values: CDR1 SGDLS, CDR2 YYNGEE. J gave up 2 bases and V 0 bases, and 8 bases lay outside the gene matches. The CDR3 has 18 amino acids. CDR3 DNA: TGTGCCAGCAGCGTAGGAACAGGGGCGAGTCCTGGGGCCAACGTCCTGACTTTC. This translates into CASSVGTGASPGANVLTF.

In its sample, this clonotype was seen many times. The CDR3 protein is CASSTGPQPQHF. CDR3 nucleotides: TGTGCCAGCAGCACAGGGCCCCAGCCCCAGCATTTT. V usage is TRBV7-4 and J usage is TRBJ1-5; a possible D gene is TRBD1 (6 bases). Per germline, CDR1 SGHVT and CDR2 SQSDAQ. The germline V and J ends were trimmed by 5 bases and 7 bases, with 9 bases remaining between them. This CDR3 region has 12 residues.

V and J are TRBV5-5 and TRBJ1-2; D might be TRBD1 (5 bases). This CDR3 region has 13 residues. Germline CDR1 and CDR2: SGHKS and YYEKEE (reference sequence). Trimming pared 3 bases from V and 8 bases from J, leaving 14 bases between. The CDR3 nucleotides are TGTGCCAGCAGCTCTAGGGGCCCCTACGGCTACACCTTC. It yields the protein CASSSRGPYGYTF. The variable domain in full, completed from reference TRBV5-5 and TRBJ1-2, reads DAGVTQSPTHLIKTRGQQVTLRCSPISGHKSVSWYQQVLGQGPQFIFQYYEKEERGRGNFPDRFSARQFPNYSSELNVNALLLGDSALYLCASSSRGPYGYTFGSGTRLTVV.